The T cell receptor beta chain described here comes from a study of cytomegalovirus exposure and HLA in healthy donors. A remark on this clone: Its antigen is not identified.

Study results and caveats: Reportedly, diagnosis of cytomegalovirus status by the classifier showed high specificity and sensitivity.

Looked up from germline, CDR1 is KGHSH and CDR2 is LQKENI. This CDR3 spans 16 amino acids. Trimming cost V 5 bases and J 0 bases; bases outside gene matches: 6. The data were produced by immunoSEQ multiplex PCR, yet TCRdb's version contains in-frame clones alone and is incomplete. The table has roughly 330,000 clones, about nine tenths seen once; the top ten hold about 1%. The receptor comes from a woman aged 25 to 39 in good health and CMV-seropositive. V is TRBV18 and J is TRBJ2-1; 8 nucleotides agree with TRBD1. Material: PBMCs. The CDR3 nucleotides read TGTGCCAGCTCAACTCGGACAGGGAGCTCCTACAATGAGCAGTTCTTC. Its translation: CASSTRTGSSYNEQFF.